These T cell receptor beta chains were read from a single sample in a study of CD8 T cells in ankylosing spondylitis. TCRdb used MiXCR to reprocess the 5' RACE reads, holding one entry per CDR3 protein. The sample lists about 360,000 distinct CDR3 sequences; roughly 20% were seen once. The sample consisted of blood, either unsorted or a sorted T cell fraction (not recorded which). These receptors all stem from a male donor with ankylosing spondylitis or in good health (not recorded which). The CDR3 runs from the conserved cysteine through the conserved F or W. Fields, in order: D gene, J gene, V gene, clone size, CDR3 protein, CDR3 DNA. D genes are given only for firm matches. Clone size is shown for a subset of rows, as once, few, many or a class of expanded clone.

D gene: -; J gene: TRBJ2-7; V gene: TRBV12-3/TRBV12-4; clone size: -; CDR3 protein: CASSLVGPEQYF; CDR3 DNA: TGTGCCAGCAGTTTAGTAGGGCCCGAGCAGTACTTC
D gene: -; J gene: TRBJ2-5; V gene: TRBV2; clone size: few; CDR3 protein: CASSESAGTGQETQYF; CDR3 DNA: TGTGCCAGCAGTGAATCTGCGGGTACGGGGCAAGAGACCCAGTACTTC
D gene: TRBD2; J gene: TRBJ2-1; V gene: TRBV12-3/TRBV12-4; clone size: few; CDR3 protein: CASSLLVRGNYNEQFF; CDR3 DNA: TGTGCCAGCAGTTTGTTAGTGCGGGGGAACTACAATGAGCAGTTCTTC
D gene: -; J gene: TRBJ2-1; V gene: TRBV7-9; clone size: -; CDR3 protein: CASSLGRGTDNEQFF; CDR3 DNA: TGTGCCAGCAGCTTGGGGCGGGGGACAGACAATGAGCAGTTCTTC
D gene: -; J gene: TRBJ2-1; V gene: TRBV7-2; clone size: few; CDR3 protein: CASSLYANEQFF; CDR3 DNA: TGTGCCAGCAGCTTATATGCTAATGAGCAGTTCTTC
D gene: TRBD1; J gene: TRBJ2-1; V gene: TRBV5-1; clone size: few; CDR3 protein: CASSFLPRDRLSYNEQFF; CDR3 DNA: TGCGCCAGCAGCTTCCTGCCCCGGGACAGGCTCTCCTACAATGAGCAGTTCTTC
D gene: -; J gene: TRBJ2-7; V gene: TRBV28; clone size: few; CDR3 protein: CASSPQGGTLSYEQYF; CDR3 DNA: TGTGCCAGCAGTCCTCAAGGAGGGACACTCTCCTACGAGCAGTACTTC
D gene: TRBD2; J gene: TRBJ2-3; V gene: TRBV9; clone size: -; CDR3 protein: CASSVDSGGSTDTQYF; CDR3 DNA: TGTGCCAGCAGCGTAGACAGCGGGGGTAGCACAGATACGCAGTATTTT
D gene: TRBD1; J gene: TRBJ2-1; V gene: TRBV6-5; clone size: few; CDR3 protein: CASSSFEGQIRGEQFF; CDR3 DNA: TGTGCCAGCAGTTCCTTCGAGGGACAGATACGGGGTGAGCAGTTCTTC
D gene: -; J gene: TRBJ2-7; V gene: TRBV21-1; clone size: -; CDR3 protein: CASSRTGLARNYEQYF; CDR3 DNA: TGTGCCAGCAGCAGAACCGGACTGGCAAGAAACTACGAGCAGTACTTC
D gene: TRBD2; J gene: TRBJ2-1; V gene: TRBV20-1; clone size: -; CDR3 protein: CSAIDDGGFDEQFF; CDR3 DNA: TGCAGTGCAATCGATGACGGGGGGTTCGATGAGCAGTTCTTC
D gene: TRBD1; J gene: TRBJ2-2; V gene: TRBV7-8; clone size: few; CDR3 protein: CASSLWDSLNTGELFF; CDR3 DNA: TGTGCCAGCAGCCTCTGGGACAGCCTGAACACCGGGGAGCTGTTTTTT
D gene: TRBD2; J gene: TRBJ2-7; V gene: TRBV12-3/TRBV12-4; clone size: many; CDR3 protein: CASSLRGAYEQYF; CDR3 DNA: TGTGCCAGCAGTTTGCGGGGGGCCTACGAGCAGTACTTC
D gene: -; J gene: TRBJ2-1; V gene: TRBV6-4; clone size: -; CDR3 protein: CASSGGELNEQFF; CDR3 DNA: TGTGCCAGCAGTGGGGGGGAATTGAATGAGCAGTTCTTC
D gene: TRBD1; J gene: TRBJ2-1; V gene: TRBV6-1; clone size: -; CDR3 protein: CASRSGQGVYNEQFF; CDR3 DNA: TGTGCCAGCAGGAGCGGACAGGGGGTCTACAATGAGCAGTTCTTC
D gene: TRBD2; J gene: TRBJ2-3; V gene: TRBV28; clone size: once; CDR3 protein: CASRTSGTRTDTQYF; CDR3 DNA: TGTGCCAGCAGAACTAGCGGGACGCGCACAGATACGCAGTATTTT
D gene: -; J gene: TRBJ2-1; V gene: TRBV20-1; clone size: -; CDR3 protein: CSARGLSPQATSYNEQFF; CDR3 DNA: TGCAGTGCTAGGGGTCTGAGTCCCCAAGCCACCTCCTACAATGAGCAGTTCTTC
D gene: TRBD1; J gene: TRBJ2-3; V gene: TRBV4-1; clone size: few; CDR3 protein: CASSQGQGAYDTQYF; CDR3 DNA: TGCGCCAGCAGCCAAGGGCAGGGGGCATATGATACGCAGTATTTT
D gene: -; J gene: TRBJ2-1; V gene: TRBV3-1; clone size: -; CDR3 protein: CASSQDFGGSYNEQFF; CDR3 DNA: TGTGCCAGCAGCCAAGACTTCGGGGGCTCCTACAATGAGCAGTTCTTC
D gene: TRBD1; J gene: TRBJ2-3; V gene: TRBV4-1; clone size: few; CDR3 protein: CASSQTGSPQGDTQYF; CDR3 DNA: TGCGCCAGCAGCCAGACAGGGTCACCCCAAGGGGATACGCAGTATTTT
D gene: -; J gene: TRBJ2-7; V gene: TRBV7-9; clone size: many; CDR3 protein: CASSLALVGYEQYF; CDR3 DNA: TGTGCCAGCAGCTTAGCGCTAGTAGGCTACGAGCAGTACTTC
D gene: -; J gene: TRBJ2-5; V gene: TRBV6-5; clone size: few; CDR3 protein: CASSYSLGGALETQYF; CDR3 DNA: TGTGCCAGCAGTTACTCATTAGGGGGAGCTCTGGAGACCCAGTACTTC
D gene: -; J gene: TRBJ2-5; V gene: TRBV7-9; clone size: -; CDR3 protein: CASSPVGPQGTQYF; CDR3 DNA: TGTGCCAGCAGCCCCGTCGGGCCGCAAGGGACCCAGTACTTC
D gene: TRBD2; J gene: TRBJ2-3; V gene: TRBV12-3/TRBV12-4; clone size: few; CDR3 protein: CASSQTSGVEEDTQYF; CDR3 DNA: TGTGCCAGCAGTCAGACTAGCGGGGTGGAGGAAGATACGCAGTATTTT
D gene: -; J gene: TRBJ2-3; V gene: TRBV30; clone size: few; CDR3 protein: CAWSDGTPVRQYF; CDR3 DNA: TGTGCCTGGAGTGACGGGACTCCAGTGAGGCAGTATTTT
D gene: -; J gene: TRBJ2-1; V gene: TRBV12-3/TRBV12-4; clone size: -; CDR3 protein: CASSPYLNEQFF; CDR3 DNA: TGTGCCAGCAGCCCCTATCTCAATGAGCAGTTCTTC
D gene: -; J gene: TRBJ1-1; V gene: TRBV11-2; clone size: -; CDR3 protein: CASSLRGQGNTEAFF; CDR3 DNA: TGTGCCAGCAGCTTAAGGGGTCAGGGGAACACTGAAGCTTTCTTT
D gene: -; J gene: TRBJ2-2; V gene: TRBV18; clone size: few; CDR3 protein: CASSPQEGFDTGELFF; CDR3 DNA: TGTGCCAGCTCACCTCAGGAGGGCTTTGACACCGGGGAGCTGTTTTTT
D gene: TRBD2; J gene: TRBJ2-3; V gene: TRBV7-9; clone size: few; CDR3 protein: CASSKTSDNTDTQYF; CDR3 DNA: TGTGCCAGCAGCAAGACTAGCGATAACACAGATACGCAGTATTTT
D gene: -; J gene: TRBJ2-2; V gene: TRBV3-1; clone size: few; CDR3 protein: CASSPSGSGVRTGELFF; CDR3 DNA: TGTGCCAGCAGCCCATCGGGGAGTGGAGTGAGGACCGGGGAGCTGTTTTTT
D gene: TRBD1; J gene: TRBJ1-5; V gene: TRBV7-9; clone size: -; CDR3 protein: CASSLGQLDQPQHF; CDR3 DNA: TGTGCCAGCAGCTTGGGACAGCTAGATCAGCCCCAGCATTTT
D gene: -; J gene: TRBJ2-5; V gene: TRBV20-1; clone size: -; CDR3 protein: CSAETQQETQYF; CDR3 DNA: TGCAGTGCAGAGACGCAGCAAGAGACCCAGTACTTC
D gene: -; J gene: TRBJ2-7; V gene: TRBV27; clone size: few; CDR3 protein: CASSFDGGTHYEQYF; CDR3 DNA: TGTGCCAGCAGTTTTGATGGGGGGACTCACTACGAGCAGTACTTC
D gene: -; J gene: TRBJ1-4; V gene: TRBV12-3/TRBV12-4; clone size: -; CDR3 protein: CASRALSTTNEKLFF; CDR3 DNA: TGTGCCAGCAGAGCCCTGAGTACAACTAATGAAAAACTGTTTTTT
D gene: TRBD1; J gene: TRBJ2-2; V gene: TRBV6-1; clone size: -; CDR3 protein: CASSEAGRGRPGELFF; CDR3 DNA: TGTGCCAGCAGTGAAGCGGGCAGGGGGCGCCCCGGGGAGCTGTTTTTT
D gene: -; J gene: TRBJ2-1; V gene: TRBV7-9; clone size: few; CDR3 protein: CASSLALEGNEQFF; CDR3 DNA: TGTGCCAGCAGCTTAGCGTTGGAGGGGAATGAGCAGTTCTTC
D gene: -; J gene: TRBJ2-2; V gene: TRBV4-1; clone size: -; CDR3 protein: CASSQVHTLTGELFF; CDR3 DNA: TGCGCCAGCAGCCAAGTCCACACCCTCACCGGGGAGCTGTTTTTT
D gene: TRBD1; J gene: TRBJ2-3; V gene: TRBV20-1; clone size: -; CDR3 protein: CSARADLTGNTQYF; CDR3 DNA: TGCAGTGCTAGAGCGGACCTGACAGGGAATACGCAGTATTTT
D gene: -; J gene: TRBJ2-3; V gene: TRBV10-2; clone size: few; CDR3 protein: CASSGWGGTSTDTQYF; CDR3 DNA: TGCGCCAGCAGTGGCTGGGGCGGGACAAGCACAGATACGCAGTATTTT
D gene: -; J gene: TRBJ2-7; V gene: TRBV28; clone size: many; CDR3 protein: CASSTYEQYF; CDR3 DNA: TGTGCCAGCAGTACCTACGAGCAGTACTTC
D gene: -; J gene: TRBJ1-6; V gene: TRBV2; clone size: -; CDR3 protein: CARSGYGGDSPLHF; CDR3 DNA: TGTGCCAGGAGTGGGTACGGCGGGGATTCACCCCTCCACTTT
D gene: TRBD1; J gene: TRBJ2-1; V gene: TRBV30; clone size: -; CDR3 protein: CASGRTGVPYEQFF; CDR3 DNA: TGTGCATCTGGGCGGACAGGGGTCCCCTACGAGCAGTTCTTC
D gene: -; J gene: TRBJ2-4; V gene: TRBV6-5; clone size: few; CDR3 protein: CASSSPPGPKNIQYF; CDR3 DNA: TGTGCCAGCAGTTCCCCTCCGGGGCCGAAAAACATTCAGTACTTC
D gene: -; J gene: TRBJ1-5; V gene: TRBV12-3/TRBV12-4; clone size: -; CDR3 protein: CASSPSGLAQHF; CDR3 DNA: TGTGCCAGCAGCCCCTCTGGTTTGGCCCAGCATTTT
D gene: -; J gene: TRBJ1-6; V gene: TRBV7-9; clone size: -; CDR3 protein: CASSLVDSPLHF; CDR3 DNA: TGTGCCAGCAGCTTAGTGGATTCACCCCTCCACTTT
D gene: TRBD2; J gene: TRBJ2-3; V gene: TRBV5-4; clone size: -; CDR3 protein: CASSPGLAGLSTDTQYF; CDR3 DNA: TGTGCCAGCAGCCCCGGACTAGCGGGGTTAAGCACAGATACGCAGTATTTT
D gene: -; J gene: TRBJ2-7; V gene: TRBV9; clone size: -; CDR3 protein: CASSVGVGSEQYF; CDR3 DNA: TGTGCCAGCAGCGTAGGGGTAGGGTCCGAGCAGTACTTC
D gene: -; J gene: TRBJ1-2; V gene: TRBV29-1; clone size: -; CDR3 protein: CSVEGGTYGYTF; CDR3 DNA: TGCAGCGTTGAAGGGGGCACCTATGGCTACACCTTC
D gene: -; J gene: TRBJ2-3; V gene: TRBV11-2; clone size: -; CDR3 protein: CASSLAGGVATDTQYF; CDR3 DNA: TGTGCCAGCAGCTTAGCTGGCGGGGTGGCCACAGATACGCAGTATTTT
D gene: TRBD1; J gene: TRBJ2-1; V gene: TRBV6-2/TRBV6-3; clone size: few; CDR3 protein: CASSTLTGSSYNEQFF; CDR3 DNA: TGTGCCAGCAGTACCCTGACAGGGAGCTCCTACAATGAGCAGTTCTTC
D gene: -; J gene: TRBJ2-4; V gene: TRBV20-1; clone size: few; CDR3 protein: CSLRRRALAKNIQYF; CDR3 DNA: TGCAGCCTTAGACGGCGGGCCCTAGCCAAAAACATTCAGTACTTC
D gene: -; J gene: TRBJ2-1; V gene: TRBV11-2; clone size: few; CDR3 protein: CASSFSSTGGPFSRDEQFF; CDR3 DNA: TGTGCCAGCAGCTTTTCTAGTACCGGGGGGCCGTTCTCTCGGGATGAGCAGTTCTTC
D gene: -; J gene: TRBJ2-5; V gene: TRBV15; clone size: -; CDR3 protein: CATSRDRRETQYF; CDR3 DNA: TGTGCCACCAGCAGAGATCGCCGCGAGACCCAGTACTTC
D gene: -; J gene: TRBJ2-1; V gene: TRBV6-1; clone size: -; CDR3 protein: CASSTGPYNEQFF; CDR3 DNA: TGTGCCAGCAGCACGGGGCCCTACAATGAGCAGTTCTTC
D gene: -; J gene: TRBJ2-7; V gene: TRBV7-9; clone size: many; CDR3 protein: CASSLRVHEQYF; CDR3 DNA: TGTGCCAGCAGCCTCAGGGTCCACGAGCAGTACTTC
D gene: TRBD1; J gene: TRBJ2-6; V gene: TRBV20-1; clone size: -; CDR3 protein: CSARDPRTGAGANVLTF; CDR3 DNA: TGCAGTGCTAGAGATCCACGGACAGGGGCTGGGGCCAACGTCCTGACTTTC
D gene: TRBD1; J gene: TRBJ1-5; V gene: TRBV7-8; clone size: -; CDR3 protein: CASSYQGVEDQPQHF; CDR3 DNA: TGTGCCAGCAGCTATCAGGGGGTGGAGGATCAGCCCCAGCATTTT
D gene: -; J gene: TRBJ2-5; V gene: TRBV29-1; clone size: -; CDR3 protein: CSPDGGGRKTQYF; CDR3 DNA: TGCAGCCCAGACGGTGGAGGGCGAAAGACCCAGTACTTC
D gene: -; J gene: TRBJ2-3; V gene: TRBV10-1; clone size: -; CDR3 protein: CASSLHMSPDTQYF; CDR3 DNA: TGCGCCAGCAGCCTACACATGTCCCCAGATACGCAGTATTTT